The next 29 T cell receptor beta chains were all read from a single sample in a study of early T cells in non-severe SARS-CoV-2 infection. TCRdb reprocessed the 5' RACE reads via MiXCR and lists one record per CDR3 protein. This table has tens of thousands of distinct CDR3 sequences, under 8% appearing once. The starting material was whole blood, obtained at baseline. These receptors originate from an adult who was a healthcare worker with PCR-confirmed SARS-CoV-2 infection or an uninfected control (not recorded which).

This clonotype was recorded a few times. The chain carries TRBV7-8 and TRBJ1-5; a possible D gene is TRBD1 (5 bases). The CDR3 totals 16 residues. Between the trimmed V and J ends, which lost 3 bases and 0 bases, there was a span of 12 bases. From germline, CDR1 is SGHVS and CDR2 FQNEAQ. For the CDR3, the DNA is TGTGCCAGCAGCTTGGGCAGGGCAGTTAGCAATCAGCCCCAGCATTTT. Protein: CASSLGRAVSNQPQHF.

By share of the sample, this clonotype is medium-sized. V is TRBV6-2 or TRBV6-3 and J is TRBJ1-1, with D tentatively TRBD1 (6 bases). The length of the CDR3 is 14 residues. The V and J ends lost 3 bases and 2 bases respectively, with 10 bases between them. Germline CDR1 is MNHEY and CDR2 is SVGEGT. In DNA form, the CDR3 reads TGTGCCAGCAGTTATACCGGGACAAACACTGAAGCTTTCTTT. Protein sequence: CASSYTGTNTEAFF.

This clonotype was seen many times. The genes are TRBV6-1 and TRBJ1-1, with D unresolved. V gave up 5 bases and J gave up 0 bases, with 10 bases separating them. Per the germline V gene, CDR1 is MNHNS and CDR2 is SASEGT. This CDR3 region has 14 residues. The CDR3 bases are TGTGCCAGCAGTCAAGACCTTATGAACACTGAAGCTTTCTTT. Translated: CASSQDLMNTEAFF.

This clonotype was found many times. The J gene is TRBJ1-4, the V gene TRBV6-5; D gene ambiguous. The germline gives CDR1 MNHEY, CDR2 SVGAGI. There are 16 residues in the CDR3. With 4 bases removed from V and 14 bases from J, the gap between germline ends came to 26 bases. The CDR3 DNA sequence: TGTGCCAGCAGTTCGTCGCCGGTACACGCGAGAATTTGGCTGTTTTTT. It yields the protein CASSSSPVHARIWLFF.

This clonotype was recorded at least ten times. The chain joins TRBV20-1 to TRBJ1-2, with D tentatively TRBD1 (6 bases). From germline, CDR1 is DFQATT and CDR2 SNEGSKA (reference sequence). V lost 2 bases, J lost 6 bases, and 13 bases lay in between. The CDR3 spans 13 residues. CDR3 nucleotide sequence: TGCAGTGCTAGAATTCCAGGGGCGAATGGCTACACCTTC. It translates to CSARIPGANGYTF.

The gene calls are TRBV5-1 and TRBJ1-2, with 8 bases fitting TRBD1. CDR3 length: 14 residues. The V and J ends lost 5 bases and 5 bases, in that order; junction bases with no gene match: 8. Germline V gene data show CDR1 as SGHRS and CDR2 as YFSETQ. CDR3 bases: TGCGCCAGCAGGGGGACAGGCCTAGGGTATGGCTACACCTTC. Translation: CASRGTGLGYGYTF.

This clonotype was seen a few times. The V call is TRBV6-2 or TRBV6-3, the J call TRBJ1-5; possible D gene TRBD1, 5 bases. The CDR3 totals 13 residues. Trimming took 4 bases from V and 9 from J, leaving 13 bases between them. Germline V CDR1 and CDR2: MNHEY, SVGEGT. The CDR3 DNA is TGTGCCAGCAGTTCGGACAACCCTAGGCCCCAGCATTTT. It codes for CASSSDNPRPQHF.

The CDR3 loop reads CSAWDIKETQYF. Written as DNA, the CDR3 is TGCAGCGCCTGGGACATAAAAGAGACCCAGTACTTC. This chain connects TRBV29-1 to TRBJ2-5; weak D call: TRBD1 (6 bases). Germline V gene data show CDR1 as SQVTM and CDR2 as ANQGSEA. Trimming shortened V by 7 bases and J by 3 bases, and 12 bases separated the two germline ends. There are 12 residues in the CDR3.

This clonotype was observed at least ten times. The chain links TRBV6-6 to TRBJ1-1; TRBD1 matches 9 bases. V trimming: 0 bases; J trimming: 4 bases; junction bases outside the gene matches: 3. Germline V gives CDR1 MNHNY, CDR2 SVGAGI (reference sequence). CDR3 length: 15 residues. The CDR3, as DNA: TGTGCCAGCAGTTACTCGAACAGGGGGCGCACTGAAGCTTTCTTT. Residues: CASSYSNRGRTEAFF.

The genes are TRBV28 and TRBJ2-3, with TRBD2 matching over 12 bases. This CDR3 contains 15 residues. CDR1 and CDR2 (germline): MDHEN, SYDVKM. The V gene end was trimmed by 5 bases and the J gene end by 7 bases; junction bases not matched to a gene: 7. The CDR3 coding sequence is TGTGCCAGCAGTCCACTAGCGGGGGGCCGATATACGCAGTATTTT. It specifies CASSPLAGGRYTQYF.

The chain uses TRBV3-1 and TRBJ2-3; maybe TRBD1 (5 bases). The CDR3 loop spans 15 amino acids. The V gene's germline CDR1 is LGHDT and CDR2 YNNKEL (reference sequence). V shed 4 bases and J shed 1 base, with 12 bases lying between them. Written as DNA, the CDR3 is TGTGCCAGCAGCCCGGACACCTGGGGCACAGATACGCAGTATTTT. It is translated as CASSPDTWGTDTQYF.

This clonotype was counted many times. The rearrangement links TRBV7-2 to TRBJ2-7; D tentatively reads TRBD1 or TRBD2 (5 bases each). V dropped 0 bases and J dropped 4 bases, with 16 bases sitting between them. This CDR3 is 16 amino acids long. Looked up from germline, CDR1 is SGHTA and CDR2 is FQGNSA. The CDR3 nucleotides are TGTGCCAGCAGCTTAGCGCCATTGGGGGATCGGTACGAGCAGTACTTC. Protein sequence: CASSLAPLGDRYEQYF.

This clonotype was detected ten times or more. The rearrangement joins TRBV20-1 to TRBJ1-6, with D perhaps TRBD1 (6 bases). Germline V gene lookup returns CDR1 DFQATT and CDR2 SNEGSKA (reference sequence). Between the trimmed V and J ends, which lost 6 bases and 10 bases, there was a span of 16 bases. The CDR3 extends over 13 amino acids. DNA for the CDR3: TGCAGTGCACTACAGGGTCTGGGATCACCCCTCCACTTT. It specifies CSALQGLGSPLHF.

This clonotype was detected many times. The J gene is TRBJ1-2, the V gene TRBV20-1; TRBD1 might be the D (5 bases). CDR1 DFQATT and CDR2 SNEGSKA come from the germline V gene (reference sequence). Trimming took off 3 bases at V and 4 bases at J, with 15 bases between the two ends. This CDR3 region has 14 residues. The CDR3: CSASVVGTGYGYTF. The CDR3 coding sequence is TGCAGTGCTAGTGTTGTCGGGACCGGCTATGGCTACACCTTC.

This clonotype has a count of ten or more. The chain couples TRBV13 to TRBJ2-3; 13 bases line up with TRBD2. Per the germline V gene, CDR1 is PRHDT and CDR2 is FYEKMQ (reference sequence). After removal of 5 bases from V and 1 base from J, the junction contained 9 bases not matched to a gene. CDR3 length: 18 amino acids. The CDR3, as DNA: TGTGCCAGCAGCCCCCGACTAGCGGGGGGAGCGGGCACAGATACGCAGTATTTT. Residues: CASSPRLAGGAGTDTQYF.

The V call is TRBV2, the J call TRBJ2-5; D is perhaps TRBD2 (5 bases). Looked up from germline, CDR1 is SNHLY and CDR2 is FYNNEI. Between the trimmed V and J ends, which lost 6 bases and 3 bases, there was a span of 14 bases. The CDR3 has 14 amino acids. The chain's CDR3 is CASSDVTREETQYF. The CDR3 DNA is TGTGCCAGCAGCGACGTCACTAGGGAAGAGACCCAGTACTTC.

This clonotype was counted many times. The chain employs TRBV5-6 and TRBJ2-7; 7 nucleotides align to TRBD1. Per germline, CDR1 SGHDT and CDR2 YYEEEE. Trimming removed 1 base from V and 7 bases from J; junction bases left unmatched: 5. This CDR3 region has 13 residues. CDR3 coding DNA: TGTGCCAGCAGCTTGCAAGGGGGCGAGGAGCAGTACTTC. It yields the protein CASSLQGGEEQYF.

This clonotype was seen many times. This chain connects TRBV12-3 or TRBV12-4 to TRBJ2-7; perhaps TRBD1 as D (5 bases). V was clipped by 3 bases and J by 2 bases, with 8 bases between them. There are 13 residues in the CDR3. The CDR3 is CASSLDTAYEQYF. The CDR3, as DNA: TGTGCCAGCAGTTTGGACACAGCCTACGAGCAGTACTTC.

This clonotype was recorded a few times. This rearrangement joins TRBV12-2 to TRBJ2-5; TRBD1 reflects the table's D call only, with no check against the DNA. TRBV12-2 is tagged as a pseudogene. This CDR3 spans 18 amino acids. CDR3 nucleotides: TGTGCAAGTCGCCGCATTAAACCCGATCGGACAGGGACGGAGACCCAGTACTTC. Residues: CASRRIKPDRTGTETQYF.

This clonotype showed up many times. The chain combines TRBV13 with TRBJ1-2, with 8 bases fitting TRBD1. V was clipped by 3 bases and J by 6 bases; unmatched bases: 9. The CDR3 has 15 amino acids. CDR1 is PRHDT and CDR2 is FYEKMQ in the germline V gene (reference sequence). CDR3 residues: CASSFSMDRVNGYTF. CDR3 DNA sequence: TGTGCCAGCAGCTTCTCCATGGACAGGGTAAATGGCTACACCTTC.

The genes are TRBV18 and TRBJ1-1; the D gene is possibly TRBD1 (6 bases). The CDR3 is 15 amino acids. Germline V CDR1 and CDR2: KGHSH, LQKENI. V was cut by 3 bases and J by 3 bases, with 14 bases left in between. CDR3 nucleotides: TGTGCCAGCTCACCCGGGGCAGGGGCGGACACTGAAGCTTTCTTT. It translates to CASSPGAGADTEAFF.

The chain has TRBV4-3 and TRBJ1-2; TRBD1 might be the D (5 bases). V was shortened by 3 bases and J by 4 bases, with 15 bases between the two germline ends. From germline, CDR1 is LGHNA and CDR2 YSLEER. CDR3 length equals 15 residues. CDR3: CASSQRGTYIYGYTF. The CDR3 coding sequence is TGCGCCAGCAGCCAGCGCGGGACTTACATCTATGGCTACACCTTC.

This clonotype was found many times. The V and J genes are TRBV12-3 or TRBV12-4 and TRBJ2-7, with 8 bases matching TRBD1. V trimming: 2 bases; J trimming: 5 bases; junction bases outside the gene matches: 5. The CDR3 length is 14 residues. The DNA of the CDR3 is TGTGCCAGCAGTTTACAGGGGGCGAGGGACGAGCAGTACTTC. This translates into CASSLQGARDEQYF.

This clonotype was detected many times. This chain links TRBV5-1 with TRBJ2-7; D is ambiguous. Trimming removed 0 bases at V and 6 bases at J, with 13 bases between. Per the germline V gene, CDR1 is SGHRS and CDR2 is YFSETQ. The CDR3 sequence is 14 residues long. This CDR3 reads CASSLESSVGEQYF. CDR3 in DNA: TGCGCCAGCAGCTTGGAGTCTAGTGTCGGCGAGCAGTACTTC.

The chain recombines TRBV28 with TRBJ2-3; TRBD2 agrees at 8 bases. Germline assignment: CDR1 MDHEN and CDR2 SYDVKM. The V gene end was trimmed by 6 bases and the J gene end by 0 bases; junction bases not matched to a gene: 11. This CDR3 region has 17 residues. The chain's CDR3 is CASRPHGLAVSTDTQYF. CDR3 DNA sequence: TGTGCCAGCAGACCTCACGGACTAGCTGTTAGCACAGATACGCAGTATTTT.

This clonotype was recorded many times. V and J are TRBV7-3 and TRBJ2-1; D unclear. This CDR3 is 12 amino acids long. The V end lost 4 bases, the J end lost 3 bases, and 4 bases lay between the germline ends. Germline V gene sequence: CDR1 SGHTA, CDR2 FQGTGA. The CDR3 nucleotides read TGTGCCAGCAGCTCAAACTACAATGAGCAGTTCTTC. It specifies CASSSNYNEQFF. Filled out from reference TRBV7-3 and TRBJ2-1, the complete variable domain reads GAGVSQTPSNKVTEKGKYVELRCDPISGHTALYWYRQSLGQGPEFLIYFQGTGAADDSGLPNDRFFAVRPEGSVSTLKIQRTERGDSAVYLCASSSNYNEQFFGPGTRLTVL.

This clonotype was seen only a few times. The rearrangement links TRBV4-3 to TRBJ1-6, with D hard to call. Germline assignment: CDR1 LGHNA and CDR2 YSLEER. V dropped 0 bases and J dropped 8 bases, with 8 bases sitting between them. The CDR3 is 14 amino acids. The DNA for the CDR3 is TGCGCCAGCAGCCAAGATTATAGGGATTCACCCCTCCACTTT. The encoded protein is CASSQDYRDSPLHF.

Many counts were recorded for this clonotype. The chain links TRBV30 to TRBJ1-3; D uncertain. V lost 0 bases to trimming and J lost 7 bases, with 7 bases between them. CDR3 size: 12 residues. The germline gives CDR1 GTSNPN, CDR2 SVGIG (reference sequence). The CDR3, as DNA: TGTGCCTGGAGTGTCCGCGCGAACACCATATATTTT. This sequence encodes CAWSVRANTIYF. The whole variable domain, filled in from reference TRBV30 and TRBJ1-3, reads SQTIHQWPATLVQPVGSPLSLECTVEGTSNPNLYWYRQAAGRGLQLLFYSVGIGQISSEVPQNLSASRPQDRQFILSSKKLLLSDSGFYLCAWSVRANTIYFGEGSWLTVV.

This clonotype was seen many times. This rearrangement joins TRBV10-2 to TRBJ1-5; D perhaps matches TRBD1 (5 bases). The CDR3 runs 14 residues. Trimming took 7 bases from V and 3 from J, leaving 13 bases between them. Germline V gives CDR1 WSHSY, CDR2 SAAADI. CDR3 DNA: TGCGCCAGCAACTTCGACAGTCACAATCAGCCCCAGCATTTT. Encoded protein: CASNFDSHNQPQHF.